Reported below is one T cell receptor beta chain. Its antigen is unidentified. The entry originates in a study of response to subunit inactivated influenza vaccine. Each CDR3 protein is one row after TCRdb ran MiXCR on the RT-PCR reads. The table lists just over 300,000 distinct CDR3 sequences, about a fifth of them singletons, with more than 8.5% in the top ten. This CDR3 contains 14 residues. Germline V CDR1 and CDR2: SGHNT, YENEEA. V dropped 5 bases and J dropped 2; count of bases not matched to a gene: 6. Study outcomes and limitations: With each seasonal influenza vaccination, the authors suggested, few new T cells are recruited.

The chain recombines TRBV11-3 with TRBJ2-7; 7 nucleotides match TRBD2. This TCR was recovered from a man aged 50 to 69 who received an inactivated influenza vaccine. The specimen was PBMCs from blood, collected less than 22 months after vaccination. As DNA, the CDR3 is TGTGCCAGCAGCGCTACTAGCGCACCCTACGAGCAGTACTTC. Translation: CASSATSAPYEQYF.